This TCR beta chain stems from a study of response to subunit inactivated influenza vaccine. Whole-study results and caveats: Few additional T cells are recruited per seasonal influenza vaccination, authors suggested.

TCRdb processed the RT-PCR reads anew with MiXCR; each CDR3 protein has one entry. The data contain roughly 650,000 distinct CDR3 sequences, roughly 14% of them seen just once; the ten biggest clones take up under 14%. Of note for this clonotype: As yet, its antigen is unknown.

V was trimmed by 0 bases and J by 4 bases, leaving 11 bases between them. This CDR3 has 15 amino acids. CDR1 is MNHEY, CDR2 SMNVEV, per germline (reference sequence). The chain links TRBV27 to TRBJ2-3, with a tentative D call TRBD2 (5 bases). The sequences come from PBMCs from blood, collected roughly 12 days after vaccination. The TCR sequence derives from a man aged 50-60 years who received an inactivated influenza vaccine. CDR3 protein: CASSLSPGLPDTQYF. The CDR3 DNA reads TGTGCCAGCAGTTTATCCCCCGGACTCCCAGATACGCAGTATTTT.